This TCR beta chain was profiled in a study of cytomegalovirus exposure and HLA in healthy donors. The PCR made use of 60 Vbeta and 13 Jbeta primers. Profiled with immunoSEQ multiplex PCR; TCRdb holds only in-frame clones, not every one. Of over 80,000 clones in the sample, 81% are singletons; the top ten hold more than 4.5%. This clone was seen just once. The V end was cut by 4 bases, the J end by 1 base, with 7 bases between. The CDR3 is made up of 13 amino acids. CDR1 SGHTA and CDR2 FQGTGA come from the germline V gene. The rearrangement links TRBV7-3 to TRBJ1-1; D is perhaps TRBD1 (6 bases). This TCR derives from a middle-aged man in good health and CMV-seropositive. What was sequenced was PBMCs. CDR3 sequence reads: CASSSDRNTEAFF. In DNA, the CDR3 is TGTGCCAGCAGCTCGGACAGGAACACTGAAGCTTTCTTT.